The 22 T cell receptor beta chains listed next were all sequenced from one sample in a study of cytotoxic CD8 clonotypes in ibrutinib-treated CLL listed by TCRdb under 2021. The sample's time point label is to be understood as: roughly 23 months on ibrutinib. Receptors were amplified or captured by the immunoSEQ multiplex PCR assay. TCRdb took this table from immuneACCESS and kept in-frame rearrangements with V and J called. Such tables lack part of the clones; where checked against another copy, unresolved V genes explain under half of the gap, and the rest is unexplained. Within this sample are 150,000 to 200,000 clones, with 70% to 85% of them counted one time only. About 5% of the sample is in the top ten clones. The source material was PBMCs, sampled after 24 months of ibrutinib treatment. The receptor source for this set is a human donor with chronic lymphocytic leukemia.

The chain joins TRBV7-2 to TRBJ2-1; TRBD1 matches 9 bases. Germline V gene data show CDR1 as SGHTA and CDR2 as FQGNSA. The V and J ends lost 1 base and 7 bases, in that order; junction bases with no gene match: 8. The CDR3 consists of 16 residues. The CDR3 spells CASSLDGTGKANEQFF. The CDR3 DNA reads as TGTGCCAGCAGCTTAGATGGGACAGGGAAGGCGAATGAGCAGTTCTTC.

This chain connects TRBV7-2 to TRBJ1-4; TRBD1 agrees at 8 bases. This CDR3 is built from 14 residues. V trimming: 3 bases; J trimming: 8 bases; junction bases outside the gene matches: 5. Germline lookup yields CDR1 SGHTA and CDR2 FQGNSA. CDR3 in DNA: TGTGCCAGCAGCTTTGGACAGGGTGCGGAAAAACTGTTTTTT. Its translation is CASSFGQGAEKLFF.

The V call is TRBV19, the J call TRBJ1-1, with D unclear. CDR3 length: 12 residues. From germline, CDR1 is LNHDA and CDR2 SQIVND (reference sequence). V was trimmed by 10 bases and J by 1 base, leaving 10 bases between them. CDR3 DNA: TGTGCCATCAGACGGGGGAACACTGAAGCTTTCTTT. Encoded protein: CAIRRGNTEAFF.

The J gene is TRBJ1-1, the V gene TRBV7-2; no clear D gene. Germline-derived CDR1 and CDR2 are SGHTA and FQGNSA. The CDR3 length is 15 residues. The V end lost 1 base, the J end lost 4 bases, and 13 bases lay between the germline ends. CDR3 sequence reads: CASSLVRVSSTEAFF. As DNA, the CDR3 is TGTGCCAGCAGCTTAGTTCGGGTCAGCTCCACTGAAGCTTTCTTT.

This clone was detected only a few times. J is TRBJ2-3 and V is TRBV4-3, with 7 bases that match TRBD2. The germline V gene has CDR1 LGHNA and CDR2 YSLEER. V was pared by 0 bases and J by 1 base, with 1 base of the junction left unmatched. The CDR3 spans 15 residues. This chain's CDR3 is CASSQDRGGTDTQYF. The CDR3 DNA sequence: TGCGCCAGCAGCCAAGATCGGGGGGGCACAGATACGCAGTATTTT.

The chain recombines TRBV18 with TRBJ2-7, with TRBD1 matching 12 bases. This CDR3 is built from 16 residues. V dropped 6 bases and J dropped 6; count of bases not matched to a gene: 12. Germline V CDR1 and CDR2: KGHSH, LQKENI. The chain's CDR3 is CASSRNPGTGGSEQYF. In DNA, the CDR3 is TGTGCCAGCTCCCGAAACCCCGGGACAGGGGGCTCCGAGCAGTACTTC.

The chain combines TRBV12-5 with TRBJ2-3; 7 nucleotides align to TRBD2. The CDR3 sequence is 19 residues long. J lost 3 bases, V lost 5 bases, and 20 bases had no gene match. Germline V lookup: CDR1 LGHNT, CDR2 FRNRAP. The chain's CDR3 is CASGPGGRASGTETDTQYF. CDR3 nucleotides: TGTGCTAGTGGTCCGGGCGGTAGGGCTAGCGGTACGGAGACAGATACGCAGTATTTT. Combining the CDR3 with reference TRBV12-5 and TRBJ2-3 gives the whole variable domain DARVTQTPRHKVTEMGQEVTMRCQPILGHNTVFWYRQTMMQGLELLAYFRNRAPLDDSGMPKDRFSAEMPDATLATLKIQPSEPRDSAVYFCASGPGGRASGTETDTQYFGPGTRLTVL.

The rearrangement joins TRBV9 to TRBJ2-2; D is undetermined. Deletions cut 4 bases from V and 0 bases from J, with 10 bases between. The CDR3 length is 15 residues. Germline-derived CDR1 and CDR2 are SGDLS and YYNGEE. CDR3 in DNA: TGTGCCAGCAGCTGGGATTCCGCGAACACCGGGGAGCTGTTTTTT. Protein sequence: CASSWDSANTGELFF.

The chain is built from TRBV19 and TRBJ1-1; 9 nucleotides align to TRBD1. The CDR3 contains 12 residues. With V trimmed by 9 bases and J by 4 bases, 3 bases remained unmatched. Germline CDR1 LNHDA, CDR2 SQIVND (reference sequence). The CDR3 nucleotides are TGTGCCAGCCGGGACAGGGCCACTGAAGCTTTCTTT. This gives the protein CASRDRATEAFF.

This chain uses TRBV27 with TRBJ1-1, with D uncertain. The germline CDR1 and CDR2 sequences are MNHEY and SMNVEV (reference sequence). The CDR3 loop spans 13 amino acids. The germline V and J ends were trimmed by 7 bases and 9 bases, with 18 bases remaining between them. Here the CDR3 reads CASTSLLRNKAFF. The DNA for the CDR3 is TGTGCCAGCACATCCTTACTTAGGAACAAAGCTTTCTTT.

The chain combines TRBV9 with TRBJ1-1; the match to TRBD1 covers 9 bases. In germline, CDR1 is SGDLS, CDR2 YYNGEE. V lost 4 bases to trimming and J lost 0 bases; unmatched junction nucleotides: 19. The CDR3 has 20 residues. The DNA for the CDR3 is TGTGCCAGCAGCCCCGGGATAGGGACAGGGCTTCGTGGGGTGAACACTGAAGCTTTCTTT. Translated, it gives CASSPGIGTGLRGVNTEAFF.

CDR3 nucleotides: TGTGCCAGCAGCCTAACGGGGGCGGCCCGCCCAGATACGCAGTATTTT. This encodes CASSLTGAARPDTQYF. The chain uses TRBV11-2 and TRBJ2-3; the D gene could be TRBD1 or TRBD2 (6 bases each). V was pared by 5 bases and J by 4 bases, with 19 bases between. Germline CDR1 is SGHAT and CDR2 is FQNNGV. This CDR3 is 16 amino acids long.

J is TRBJ2-1 and V is TRBV2; D ambiguous. The CDR3 length is 13 residues. V lost 5 bases to trimming and J lost 9 bases, with 14 bases between them. CDR1 and CDR2 (germline): SNHLY, FYNNEI. The CDR3 DNA reads as TGTGCCAGCAGTCGCCTAGTGGTTAGTGAGCAGTTCTTC. This encodes CASSRLVVSEQFF. The whole variable domain, filled in from reference TRBV2 and TRBJ2-1, reads EPEVTQTPSHQVTQMGQEVILRCVPISNHLYFYWYRQILGQKVEFLVSFYNNEISEKSEIFDDQFSVERPDGSNFTLKIRSTKLEDSAMYFCASSRLVVSEQFFGPGTRLTVL.

The chain is built from TRBV28 and TRBJ2-5; tentatively, D is TRBD1 (8 bases). This CDR3 contains 15 residues. Germline CDR1 is MDHEN and CDR2 is SYDVKM. V was trimmed by 3 bases and J by 5 bases, leaving 16 bases between them. The CDR3 is CASSFHRGGAETQYF. In DNA form, the CDR3 reads TGTGCCAGCAGTTTTCACAGGGGGGGAGCGGAGACCCAGTACTTC.

The chain uses TRBV7-9 and TRBJ2-7; D remains ambiguous. The CDR3 contains 12 residues. Trimming took 1 base from V and 6 from J, leaving 7 bases between them. CDR1 and CDR2 from the germline V gene are SEHNR and FQNEAQ (reference sequence). Here the CDR3 reads CASSLEGSEQYF. CDR3 in DNA: TGTGCCAGCAGCTTAGAGGGAAGCGAGCAGTACTTC.

V gene TRBV19 combines with J gene TRBJ1-1; D gene uncertain. In germline, CDR1 is LNHDA, CDR2 SQIVND (reference sequence). With 3 bases removed from V and 4 bases from J, the gap between germline ends came to 18 bases. This CDR3 comprises 16 residues. CDR3 amino acids: CASSIRFRRSSTEAFF. The CDR3 DNA reads TGTGCCAGTAGTATCCGGTTTCGGCGATCTAGCACTGAAGCTTTCTTT.

As to this clone: One junction end disagrees with the germline gene, perhaps due to a read error. The same CDR3 arises from other DNA sequences in this sample as well. The rearrangement links TRBV5-1 to TRBJ2-2; 10 positions agree with TRBD1. This CDR3 spans 16 amino acids. Germline V gene data show CDR1 as SGHRS and CDR2 as YFSETQ. CDR3 in amino acids: CASSPTGTGATGELFF. The CDR3 DNA reads as TGTGCCAGCAGCCCGACCGGGACAGGGGCCACCGGGGAGCTGTTTTTT.

The V and J genes are TRBV6-6 and TRBJ1-1; 7 nucleotides match TRBD1. The CDR3 runs 16 residues. Germline lookup yields CDR1 MNHNY and CDR2 SVGAGI (reference sequence). The V gene end was trimmed by 2 bases and the J gene end by 1 base; junction bases not matched to a gene: 7. The CDR3 DNA is TGTGCCAGCAGTTACCGTGACAGGGAGGGGAACACTGAAGCTTTCTTT. It specifies CASSYRDREGNTEAFF.

A single count supports this clone. This chain's CDR3 is CASSSPLRAGVKNIQYF. DNA of the CDR3: TGTGCCAGCAGCTCCCCATTGAGGGCGGGAGTCAAAAACATTCAGTACTTC. This chain links TRBV5-4 with TRBJ2-4; 7 nucleotides line up with TRBD2. The CDR3 totals 17 residues. Germline V CDR1 and CDR2: SGHNT, YYREEE (reference sequence). Trimming at V came to 3 bases and at J to 3 bases, leaving 12 bases not matched to a gene.

This chain uses TRBV5-6 with TRBJ2-2; D is undetermined. Germline V gene data show CDR1 as SGHDT and CDR2 as YYEEEE. The CDR3 has 16 residues. V gave up 1 base and J gave up 1 base, with 11 bases separating them. This CDR3 is CASSLLKALNTGELFF. In DNA, the CDR3 is TGTGCCAGCAGCTTGCTTAAGGCTTTGAACACCGGGGAGCTGTTTTTT. Full variable domain (rest looked up from reference TRBV5-6 and TRBJ2-2): DAGVTQSPTHLIKTRGQQVTLRCSPKSGHDTVSWYQQALGQGPQFIFQYYEEEERQRGNFPDRFSGHQFPNYSSELNVNALLLGDSALYLCASSLLKALNTGELFFGEGSRLTVL.

The rearrangement uses TRBV9 and TRBJ2-7, with D possibly TRBD2 on 8 matching bases. Germline assignment: CDR1 SGDLS and CDR2 YYNGEE. Trimming shortened V by 6 bases and J by 2 bases, and 18 bases separated the two germline ends. The CDR3 is made up of 15 amino acids. In DNA form, the CDR3 reads TGTGCCAGCAACAGGGGCGGGAGGCCCCCCTACGAGCAGTACTTC. Amino acid sequence: CASNRGGRPPYEQYF.

The rearrangement joins TRBV7-9 to TRBJ1-3; 10 nucleotides agree with TRBD1. The V and J ends lost 4 bases and 4 bases, in that order; junction bases with no gene match: 4. CDR3 length equals 15 residues. The germline V gene encodes CDR1 SEHNR and CDR2 FQNEAQ (reference sequence). This CDR3 reads CASSSTGGKGNTIYF. As DNA, the CDR3 is TGTGCCAGCAGCTCGACAGGGGGCAAGGGAAACACCATATATTTT.